This TCR beta chain stems from a study of T cell repertoires in cytomegalovirus infection. Study background: Newly reported HLA-C-restricted and thoroughly characterized HLA-B-restricted CMV epitopes were employed.

In its sample, this clonotype was seen many times. Its antigen is not known. Each CDR3 protein gets one entry after TCRdb re-called the reads with MiXCR. This table holds over 250,000 distinct CDR3 sequences, 20% to 25% found once. CDR3 length: 15 residues. V was pared by 6 bases and J by 6 bases, with 8 bases of the junction left unmatched. Germline loops: CDR1 SGHVS, CDR2 FQNEAQ. This sequence was found in a human donor in good health (CMV status not recorded). Some clones in this sample may be carry-over from other donors' samples. Material: cultured PBMCs, obtained from culture after CMV antigen stimulation. The gene calls are TRBV7-8 and TRBJ2-1; the match to TRBD2 covers 10 bases. The DNA for the CDR3 is TGTGCCAGCAGGCAAGCGGGAGGGATACGCAATGAGCAGTTCTTC. It translates to CASRQAGGIRNEQFF.